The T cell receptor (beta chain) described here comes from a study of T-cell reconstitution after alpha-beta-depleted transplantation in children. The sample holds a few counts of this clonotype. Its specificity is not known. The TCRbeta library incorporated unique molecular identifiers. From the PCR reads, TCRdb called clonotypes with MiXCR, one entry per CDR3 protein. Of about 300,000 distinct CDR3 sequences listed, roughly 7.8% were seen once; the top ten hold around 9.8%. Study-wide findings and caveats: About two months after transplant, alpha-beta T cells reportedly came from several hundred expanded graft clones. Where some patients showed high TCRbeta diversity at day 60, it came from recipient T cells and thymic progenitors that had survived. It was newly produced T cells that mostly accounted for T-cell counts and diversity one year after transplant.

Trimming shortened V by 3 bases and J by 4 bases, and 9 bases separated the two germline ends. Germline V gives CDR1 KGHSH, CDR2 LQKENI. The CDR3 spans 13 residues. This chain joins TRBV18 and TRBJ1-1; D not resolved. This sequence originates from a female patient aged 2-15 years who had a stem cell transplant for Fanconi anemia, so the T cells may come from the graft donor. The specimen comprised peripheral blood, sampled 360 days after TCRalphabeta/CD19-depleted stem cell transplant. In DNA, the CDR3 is TGTGCCAGCTCACCTGAGGTGACCACTGAAGCTTTCTTT. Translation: CASSPEVTTEAFF.